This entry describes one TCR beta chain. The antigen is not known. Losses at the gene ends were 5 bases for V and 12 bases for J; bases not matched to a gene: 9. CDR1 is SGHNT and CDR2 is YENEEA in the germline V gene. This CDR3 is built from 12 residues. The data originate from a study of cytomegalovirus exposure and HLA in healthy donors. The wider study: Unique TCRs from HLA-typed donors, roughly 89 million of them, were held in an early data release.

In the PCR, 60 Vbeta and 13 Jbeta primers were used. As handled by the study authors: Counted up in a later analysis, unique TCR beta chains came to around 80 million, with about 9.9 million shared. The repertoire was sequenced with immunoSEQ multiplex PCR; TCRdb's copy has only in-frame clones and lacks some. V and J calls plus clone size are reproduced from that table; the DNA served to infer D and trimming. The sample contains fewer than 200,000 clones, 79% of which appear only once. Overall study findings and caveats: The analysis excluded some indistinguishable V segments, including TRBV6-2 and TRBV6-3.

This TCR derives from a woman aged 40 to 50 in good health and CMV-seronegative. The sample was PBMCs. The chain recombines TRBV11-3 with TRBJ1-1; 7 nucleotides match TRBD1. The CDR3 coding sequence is TGTGCCAGCAGCGCCCGACAGGGTGGTACTTTCTTT. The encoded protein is CASSARQGGTFF.